This TCR beta chain appears in the sequencing data of a study of cytomegalovirus exposure and HLA in healthy donors. Points from the study as a whole: A missense DCLRE1C variant was associated with V- and J-gene trimming of TCR beta chains in a later analysis, and an independent cohort replicated the association. Across donors, presence/absence analyses took sequencing depth to be roughly uniform.

Healthy bone marrow donors supplied every sample. In the PCR, 60 Vbeta and 13 Jbeta primers were used. Using immunoSEQ multiplex PCR, the repertoire was profiled, and TCRdb retains in-frame clones only, with some absent. The sample has some 130,000 clones; roughly three quarters are singletons. A note on this clone: No antigen is known for it.

V was pared by 7 bases and J by 1 base, with 4 bases of the junction left unmatched. Germline values: CDR1 SNHLY, CDR2 FYNNEI. The CDR3 extends over 15 amino acids. The sequenced sample consisted of PBMCs. This chain connects TRBV2 to TRBJ2-2; 9 nucleotides match TRBD1. This clonotype was sampled from a woman aged 60-75 years in good health and CMV-seronegative. The CDR3: CASKGQGGNTGELFF. Written as DNA, the CDR3 is TGTGCCAGCAAGGGACAGGGTGGGAACACCGGGGAGCTGTTTTTT.